Below are 22 T cell receptor beta chains sequenced from a single sample in a study of patients and donors after allogeneic stem cell transplantation. From the RT-PCR reads, TCRdb called clonotypes with MiXCR, one entry per CDR3 protein. The sample lists approximately 25,000 distinct CDR3 sequences; roughly 30% were seen once. The sample taken for sequencing was blood, either unsorted or a sorted T cell fraction (not recorded which). These receptors were taken from a human donor who was either an allogeneic HSCT recipient or a stem cell or donor lymphocyte infusion donor (not recorded which). It is not recorded whose cells these are; they may come from a transplant donor.

This chain joins TRBV6-1 and TRBJ1-1; D is unclear. CDR3 length: 15 amino acids. Germline assignment: CDR1 MNHNS and CDR2 SASEGT. The V and J ends lost 7 bases and 2 bases respectively, with 17 bases between them. CDR3 amino acids: CASTRTGTSNTEAFF. CDR3 sequence (DNA): TGTGCCAGCACTAGAACGGGCACTTCAAACACTGAAGCTTTCTTT.

Ten or more counts support this clonotype. J is TRBJ2-1 and V is TRBV7-9, with 9 positions matching TRBD1. This CDR3 spans 15 amino acids. Germline V gives CDR1 SEHNR, CDR2 FQNEAQ (reference sequence). Trimming took 4 bases from V and 6 from J; bases not matched to a gene: 7. The CDR3 here is CASSSGQGGVNEQFF. The CDR3 DNA follows: TGTGCCAGCAGCTCGGGACAGGGCGGTGTCAATGAGCAGTTCTTC.

The chain is built from TRBV6-1 and TRBJ1-5; 7 nucleotides align to TRBD1. Germline CDR1 is MNHNS and CDR2 is SASEGT. V shed 8 bases and J 5 bases; nucleotides not matched to a gene: 9. The CDR3 sequence is 14 residues long. The CDR3 protein is CASALTGRYQPQHF. The CDR3 DNA reads TGTGCCAGCGCGTTGACAGGGAGATATCAGCCCCAGCATTTT.

V and J are TRBV5-1 and TRBJ2-1; 9 nucleotides match TRBD1. J lost 3 bases, V lost 3 bases, and 4 bases had no gene match. Germline V gene data show CDR1 as SGHRS and CDR2 as YFSETQ. This CDR3 region has 15 residues. CDR3 in amino acids: CASSYRDRVYNEQFF. The CDR3 coding sequence is TGCGCCAGCAGCTACCGGGACAGGGTCTACAATGAGCAGTTCTTC.

This clonotype was picked up one time. This chain connects TRBV7-6 to TRBJ2-1; the D gene is possibly TRBD1 (7 bases). This CDR3 region has 15 residues. CDR1 and CDR2 (germline): SGHVS, FNYEAQ. Trimming took off 1 base at V and 6 bases at J, with 13 bases between the two ends. CDR3 sequence: CASSLDRGGLNEQFF. The CDR3 DNA reads as TGTGCCAGCAGCTTAGACAGGGGAGGACTCAATGAGCAGTTCTTC. Variable domain in full (rest from reference TRBV7-6 and TRBJ2-1): GAGVSQSPRYKVTKRGQDVALRCDPISGHVSLYWYRQALGQGPEFLTYFNYEAQQDKSGLPNDRFSAERPEGSISTLTIQRTEQRDSAMYRCASSLDRGGLNEQFFGPGTRLTVL.

This clonotype appeared many times. The genes are TRBV6-5 and TRBJ1-4; D gene uncertain. The CDR3 length is 14 residues. Deletions cut 2 bases from V and 7 bases from J, with 11 bases between. The germline V gene encodes CDR1 MNHEY and CDR2 SVGAGI. The CDR3 spells CASSYRRRGEKLFF. The CDR3 DNA reads as TGTGCCAGCAGTTACCGCAGACGGGGTGAAAAACTGTTTTTT.

The genes are TRBV6-6 and TRBJ1-1, with D possibly matching TRBD1 (6 bases). Trimming stripped 2 bases from V and 7 bases from J, with 17 bases between. The CDR3 length is 15 residues. Germline V gene sequence: CDR1 MNHNY, CDR2 SVGAGI (reference sequence). The CDR3 reads CASSYAEEGVGEAFF. The CDR3 DNA sequence: TGTGCCAGCAGTTACGCCGAGGAGGGGGTTGGTGAAGCTTTCTTT.

This clonotype was recorded a few times. The CDR3 nucleotides read TGTGCCAGCGGGACGAACACTGAAGCTTTCTTT. Its translation is CASGTNTEAFF. J is TRBJ1-1 and V is TRBV7-9; the D gene is possibly TRBD1 (5 bases). CDR1 is SEHNR, CDR2 FQNEAQ, per germline (reference sequence). This CDR3 has 11 amino acids. V lost 8 bases and J lost 1, with 5 bases in between.

The V and J genes are TRBV28 and TRBJ1-5, with D unclear. The CDR3 runs 15 residues. Germline loops: CDR1 MDHEN, CDR2 SYDVKM. Trimming pared 3 bases from V and 0 bases from J, leaving 9 bases between. Here the CDR3 reads CASSLGNLSNQPQHF. CDR3 nucleotides: TGTGCCAGCAGTTTGGGGAACCTTAGCAATCAGCCCCAGCATTTT.

V usage is TRBV5-1 and J usage is TRBJ2-3; D is unclear. Germline values: CDR1 SGHRS, CDR2 YFSETQ. This CDR3 spans 13 amino acids. V was trimmed by 2 bases and J by 2 bases, leaving 6 bases between them. CDR3 bases: TGCGCCAGCAGCTTCAGGTACACAGATACGCAGTATTTT. Translation: CASSFRYTDTQYF.

In its sample, this clonotype was seen a few times. The chain carries TRBV27 and TRBJ1-5; D gene ambiguous. CDR1 is MNHEY and CDR2 is SMNVEV in the germline V gene (reference sequence). The CDR3 loop spans 14 amino acids. The V and J ends lost 4 bases and 0 bases respectively, with 7 bases between them. In DNA, the CDR3 is TGTGCCAGCAGTTCAAGGGTTAGCAATCAGCCCCAGCATTTT. This gives the protein CASSSRVSNQPQHF.

This clonotype showed up many times. This chain uses TRBV12-3 or TRBV12-4 with TRBJ1-1; D possibly corresponds to TRBD1 (6 bases). This CDR3 has 15 residues. With 2 bases removed from V and 1 base from J, the gap between germline ends came to 11 bases. The CDR3 sequence is CASSLRGTRNTEAFF. For the CDR3, the DNA is TGTGCCAGCAGTTTACGCGGGACAAGGAACACTGAAGCTTTCTTT.

The genes are TRBV20-1 and TRBJ1-4, with D possibly TRBD1 on 6 matching bases. V was cut by 5 bases and J by 7 bases, with 20 bases left in between. Germline V gene data show CDR1 as DFQATT and CDR2 as SNEGSKA (reference sequence). The CDR3 runs to 15 residues. The CDR3 nucleotides are TGCAGTGCTTTCCCCTTTAGGGGGGGACGTGAAAAACTGTTTTTT. It translates to CSAFPFRGGREKLFF.

This chain links TRBV5-1 with TRBJ2-3; 8 bases are a match to TRBD2. The CDR3 is 15 residues long. Looked up from germline, CDR1 is SGHRS and CDR2 is YFSETQ. V dropped 0 bases and J dropped 4; count of bases not matched to a gene: 4. DNA of the CDR3: TGCGCCAGCAGCTTGGCGGCGGGGGGAGCAGATACGCAGTATTTT. It encodes CASSLAAGGADTQYF.

About this clonotype: No conserved phenylalanine or tryptophan is present at the end of the CDR3, so a read error is the likely explanation. Because the CDR3's place on the DNA is in doubt, the DNA is left out and the CDR3 is given as listed by TCRdb. The chain is built from TRBV12-3 or TRBV12-4 and TRBJ1-3; TRBD1, the table's D call, was not compared with the DNA. The CDR3 adds up to 11 amino acids, both ends counted. The CDR3 sequence: CASSQGTGSAL.

This clonotype was picked up many times. This chain links TRBV4-2 with TRBJ1-2; D remains ambiguous. Germline V CDR1 and CDR2: LGHNA, YNFKEQ. V was pared by 0 bases and J by 3 bases, with 8 bases between. This CDR3 is 14 amino acids long. CDR3 region: CASSQEDGYYGYTF. Written as DNA, the CDR3 is TGTGCCAGCAGCCAAGAGGACGGATACTATGGCTACACCTTC.

This clonotype is judged medium-sized. This chain links TRBV5-4 with TRBJ1-1, with TRBD1 matching 12 bases. Germline CDR1 SGHNT, CDR2 YYREEE (reference sequence). The ends lost 5 bases at V and 4 bases at J; junction bases unmatched: 3. This CDR3 spans 14 amino acids. In DNA form, the CDR3 reads TGTGCCAGCAGAGAGGGACAGGGGGCCACTGAAGCTTTCTTT. Amino acids: CASREGQGATEAFF.

This clonotype was counted only a few times. The J gene is TRBJ2-1, the V gene TRBV20-1, with D possibly matching TRBD2 (6 bases). Looked up from germline, CDR1 is DFQATT and CDR2 is SNEGSKA (reference sequence). The CDR3 length is 14 residues. V dropped 1 base and J dropped 2 bases, with 9 bases sitting between them. The CDR3 sequence: CSARGEVTYNEQFF. CDR3 bases: TGCAGTGCTAGAGGGGAGGTTACCTACAATGAGCAGTTCTTC.

The chain combines TRBV5-1 with TRBJ2-1, with 8 bases matching TRBD2. Germline V gene lookup returns CDR1 SGHRS and CDR2 YFSETQ. This CDR3 spans 15 amino acids. Trimming cost V 5 bases and J 6 bases; bases outside gene matches: 10. The CDR3 DNA sequence: TGCGCCAGCAGTCGGATCGGGGGGGCACCCAATGAGCAGTTCTTC. It specifies CASSRIGGAPNEQFF.

This clonotype appeared many times. In nucleotides, the CDR3 is TGTGCCACCAGCAGAGAACGAGGGGGGAACTATGGCTACACCTTC. This sequence encodes CATSRERGGNYGYTF. This sequence joins TRBV15 and TRBJ1-2; perhaps TRBD1 as D (6 bases). The germline V gene has CDR1 LNHNV and CDR2 YYDKDF (reference sequence). Deletions cut 0 bases from V and 2 bases from J, with 10 bases between. The CDR3 is 15 residues long.

This clonotype appeared many times. This chain links TRBV28 with TRBJ1-2; the D gene is possibly TRBD1 (5 bases). The CDR3 length is 13 residues. Germline CDR1 is MDHEN and CDR2 is SYDVKM. With 7 bases removed from V and 0 bases from J, the gap between germline ends came to 9 bases. The CDR3 loop reads CASITGANYGYTF. The DNA of the CDR3 is TGTGCCAGCATAACAGGTGCTAACTATGGCTACACCTTC.

The rearrangement uses TRBV7-2 and TRBJ1-3; TRBD1 matches at 7 bases. The CDR3 spans 16 residues. Germline V gene data show CDR1 as SGHTA and CDR2 as FQGNSA. Trimming cost V 5 bases and J 4 bases; bases outside gene matches: 11. The CDR3 reads CASSPTGTLGGNTIYF. CDR3 in DNA: TGTGCCAGCAGCCCGACAGGGACTCTAGGGGGAAACACCATATATTTT.